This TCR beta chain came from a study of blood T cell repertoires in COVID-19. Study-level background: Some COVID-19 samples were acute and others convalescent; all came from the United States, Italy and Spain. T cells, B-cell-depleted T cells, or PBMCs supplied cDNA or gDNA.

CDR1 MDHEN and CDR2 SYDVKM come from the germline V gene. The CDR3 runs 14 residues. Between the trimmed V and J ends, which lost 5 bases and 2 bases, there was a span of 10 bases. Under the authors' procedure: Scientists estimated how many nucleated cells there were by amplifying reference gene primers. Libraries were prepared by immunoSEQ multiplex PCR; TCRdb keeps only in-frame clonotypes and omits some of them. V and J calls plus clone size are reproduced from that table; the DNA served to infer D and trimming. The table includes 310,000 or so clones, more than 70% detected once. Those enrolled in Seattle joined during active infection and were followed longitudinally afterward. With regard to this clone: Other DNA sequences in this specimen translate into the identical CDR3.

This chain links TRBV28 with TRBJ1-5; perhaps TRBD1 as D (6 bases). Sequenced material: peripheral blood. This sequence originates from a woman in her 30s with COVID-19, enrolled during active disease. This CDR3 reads CASSPGQRNQPQHF. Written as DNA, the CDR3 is TGTGCCAGCAGTCCCGGACAGCGCAATCAGCCCCAGCATTTT. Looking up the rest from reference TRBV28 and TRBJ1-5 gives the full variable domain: DVKVTQSSRYLVKRTGEKVFLECVQDMDHENMFWYRQDPGLGLRLIYFSYDVKMKEKGDIPEGYSVSREKKERFSLILESASTNQTSMYLCASSPGQRNQPQHFGDGTRLSIL.